What follows is one TCR beta chain and its context. Sampling of alopecia areata patients yielded lesional scalp punch biopsies as well as peripheral blood. The sample comes from a study of CD8+ T cells in alopecia areata. Extracted RNA was reverse transcribed, and the resulting cDNA served as sequencing template. Using immunoSEQ multiplex PCR, the repertoire was profiled, and TCRdb retains in-frame clones only, with some absent. The table shows roughly 59,000 clones, with approximately 46% occurring only once. The CDR3 extends over 16 amino acids. Unmatched junction bases numbered 5, after V lost 4 bases and J lost 4 bases. From germline, CDR1 is SGHRS and CDR2 YFSETQ.

Here the sequenced sample was CD8+ T cells sorted from blood, taken at week 0. The TCR originated in a human donor with alopecia areata. The V gene is TRBV5-1, the J gene TRBJ2-1; 13 positions match TRBD2. In DNA, the CDR3 is TGCGCCAGCAGCCCGGGGACTAGCGGGATATACAATGAGCAGTTCTTC. It is translated as CASSPGTSGIYNEQFF.